This T cell receptor beta chain was sequenced for a study of CD4 T cells in relation to SARS-CoV-2 and coronaviruses. Sequencing was performed with immunoSEQ multiplex PCR; in TCRdb, only in-frame clones are kept and a portion is missing. The sample holds about 25,000 clones, 65% to 85% seen once. In the case of this clone: What it binds is not known.

CD4+ T cells from unexposed donors were obtained before the COVID-19 pandemic (2011-2018). Isolation of CD4+ T cells took place after about 9 days in culture. Sequencing input: CD4+ T cells from PBMCs, cultured in vitro. The source of this sequence is a human donor in good health.

CDR3 DNA: TGTGCCAGCTCCCGACTAGGGGGCGCTGACAACACTGAAGCTTTCTTT. This gives the protein CASSRLGGADNTEAFF. V usage is TRBV18 and J usage is TRBJ1-1; TRBD1 matches 7 bases. The CDR3 has 16 amino acids. Losses at the gene ends were 6 bases for V and 2 bases for J; bases not matched to a gene: 12. Germline V gives CDR1 KGHSH, CDR2 LQKENI. Complete variable domain (other parts from reference TRBV18 and TRBJ1-1): NAGVMQNPRHLVRRRGQEARLRCSPMKGHSHVYWYRQLPEEGLKFMVYLQKENIIDESGMPKERFSAEFPKEGPSILRIQQVVRGDSAAYFCASSRLGGADNTEAFFGQGTRLTVV.